This T cell receptor (beta chain) was profiled in a study of glioma-infiltrating T cells. Study results and limitations: Very few CDR3 sequences were shared between tissue and blood.

This clonotype occurred many times. As yet, its antigen is unknown. This CDR3 has 12 residues. Germline lookup yields CDR1 MDHEN and CDR2 SYDVKM. V was clipped by 5 bases and J by 7 bases, with 12 bases between them. Amplification of TCR alpha and beta CDR3 regions from RNA used iRepertoire nested multiplex PCR. TCRdb analysed the multiplex PCR reads with MiXCR anew, one entry per CDR3 protein. The sample has a few hundred thousand distinct CDR3 sequences, about two fifths seen once. Specimen: glioma tissue, nonneoplastic brain tissue, or PBMCs (not recorded which). This chain uses TRBV28 with TRBJ2-7; the D is unclear. The receptor was isolated from a human donor with low-grade glioma or glioblastoma, undergoing nonglioma brain surgery, or in good health (not recorded which). CDR3 bases: TGTGCCAGCAGTGACCCCGATAGGGAGCAGTACTTC. Protein sequence: CASSDPDREQYF.